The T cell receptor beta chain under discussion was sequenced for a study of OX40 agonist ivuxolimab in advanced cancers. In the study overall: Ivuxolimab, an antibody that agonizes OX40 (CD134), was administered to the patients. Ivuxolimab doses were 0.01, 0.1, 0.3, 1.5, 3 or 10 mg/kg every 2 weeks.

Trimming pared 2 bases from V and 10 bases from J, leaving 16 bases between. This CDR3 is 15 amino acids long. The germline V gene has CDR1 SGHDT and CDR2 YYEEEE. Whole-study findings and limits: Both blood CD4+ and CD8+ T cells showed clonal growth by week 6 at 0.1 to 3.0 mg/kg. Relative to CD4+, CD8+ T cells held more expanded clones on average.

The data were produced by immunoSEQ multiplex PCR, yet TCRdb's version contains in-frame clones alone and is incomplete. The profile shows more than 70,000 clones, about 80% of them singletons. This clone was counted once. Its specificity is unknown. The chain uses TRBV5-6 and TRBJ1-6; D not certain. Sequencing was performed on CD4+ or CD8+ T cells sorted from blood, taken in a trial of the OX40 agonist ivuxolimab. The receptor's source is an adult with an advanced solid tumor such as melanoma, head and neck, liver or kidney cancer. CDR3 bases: TGTGCCAGCAGCTTTCTCTCGGGGTCGTGGTCACCCCTCCACTTT. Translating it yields CASSFLSGSWSPLHF.